This is a list of T cell receptor beta chains from one sample in a study of blood T cell repertoires in COVID-19. Measured with immunoSEQ multiplex PCR; TCRdb has only the in-frame clones, and not every one. The table records 60,000 to 75,000 clones, roughly 84% of them present only once. Sequences were obtained from peripheral blood. Every receptor here comes from a man aged 45-65 years with active COVID-19. CDR3s include the opening cysteine and the closing phenylalanine or tryptophan. D genes are given only for firm matches. Clone sizes are given selectively: once, few, many, or a class where the clone is expanded.

J gene: TRBJ2-1; D gene: -; V gene: TRBV5-4; clone size: -; CDR3 protein: CASSPGMMSSYNEQFF; CDR3 DNA: TGTGCCAGCAGCCCGGGGATGATGAGCTCCTACAATGAGCAGTTCTTC
J gene: TRBJ2-1; D gene: TRBD2; V gene: TRBV5-6; clone size: -; CDR3 protein: CASSQGLAGVFPANEQFF; CDR3 DNA: TGTGCCAGCAGCCAGGGACTAGCGGGAGTGTTTCCCGCCAATGAGCAGTTCTTC
J gene: TRBJ1-1; D gene: TRBD1; V gene: TRBV6-5; clone size: -; CDR3 protein: CASSYRYRGNTEAFF; CDR3 DNA: TGTGCCAGCAGTTACCGTTACAGGGGGAACACTGAAGCCTTCTTT
J gene: TRBJ2-2; D gene: -; V gene: TRBV2; clone size: once; CDR3 protein: CASRIEALNTGELFF; CDR3 DNA: TGTGCCAGCAGAATAGAAGCTCTTAACACCGGGGAGCTGTTTTTT
J gene: TRBJ2-7; D gene: -; V gene: TRBV6-5; clone size: -; CDR3 protein: CASSYSIDGTYEQYF; CDR3 DNA: TGTGCCAGCAGTTACTCGATTGACGGGACCTACGAGCAGTACTTC
J gene: TRBJ1-1; D gene: TRBD1; V gene: TRBV19; clone size: -; CDR3 protein: CASSATLWTGALNTEAFF; CDR3 DNA: TGTGCCAGTAGTGCGACCCTCTGGACAGGGGCATTGAACACTGAAGCTTTCTTT
J gene: TRBJ1-6; D gene: TRBD1; V gene: TRBV5-5; clone size: -; CDR3 protein: CASSLNGQVYNSPLHF; CDR3 DNA: TGTGCCAGCAGCTTGAATGGACAGGTTTATAATTCACCCCTCCACTTT
J gene: TRBJ2-7; D gene: -; V gene: TRBV6-1; clone size: -; CDR3 protein: CASSEAAYEQYF; CDR3 DNA: TGTGCCAGCAGTGAGGCGGCCTACGAGCAGTACTTC
J gene: TRBJ2-1; D gene: -; V gene: TRBV6-5; clone size: -; CDR3 protein: CASSTDGRSYNEQFF; CDR3 DNA: TGTGCCAGCAGCACCGATGGGCGCTCCTACAATGAGCAGTTCTTC
J gene: TRBJ2-7; D gene: TRBD1; V gene: TRBV19; clone size: -; CDR3 protein: CASSPPSLSYRSGQGNHEQYF; CDR3 DNA: TGTGCCAGTAGCCCCCCGTCCCTCTCCTACAGGTCGGGACAGGGGAATCACGAGCAGTACTTC
J gene: TRBJ2-3; D gene: TRBD2; V gene: TRBV5-1; clone size: -; CDR3 protein: CASSLAGGGPDTQYF; CDR3 DNA: TGCGCCAGCAGCTTAGCGGGAGGGGGGCCAGATACGCAGTATTTT
J gene: TRBJ2-2; D gene: -; V gene: TRBV7-6; clone size: -; CDR3 protein: CASSLQRSPTGELFF; CDR3 DNA: TGTGCCAGCAGCTTACAACGGAGTCCCACCGGGGAGCTGTTTTTT
J gene: TRBJ1-4; D gene: -; V gene: TRBV10-3; clone size: few; CDR3 protein: CAISEFQAANEKLFF; CDR3 DNA: TGTGCCATCAGTGAGTTCCAAGCGGCTAATGAAAAACTGTTTTTT
J gene: TRBJ2-7; D gene: TRBD2; V gene: TRBV28; clone size: -; CDR3 protein: CASTRRGGLYEQYF; CDR3 DNA: TGTGCCAGCACCCGACGGGGGGGGCTCTACGAGCAGTACTTC
J gene: TRBJ2-7; D gene: TRBD1; V gene: TRBV7-7; clone size: -; CDR3 protein: CASSARQGPSYEQYF; CDR3 DNA: TGTGCTAGCAGCGCTCGACAGGGACCATCCTACGAGCAGTACTTC
J gene: TRBJ2-2; D gene: TRBD1; V gene: TRBV5-1; clone size: once; CDR3 protein: CASSATGQGGTGELFF; CDR3 DNA: TGCGCCAGCAGCGCTACGGGACAGGGCGGGACCGGGGAGCTGTTTTTT
J gene: TRBJ1-1; D gene: TRBD1; V gene: TRBV7-2; clone size: -; CDR3 protein: CASSLGGTVNTEAFF; CDR3 DNA: TGTGCCAGCAGCTTGGGCGGGACAGTTAACACTGAAGCTTTCTTT
J gene: TRBJ1-5; D gene: TRBD1; V gene: TRBV4-3; clone size: -; CDR3 protein: CASSPGTGRNQPQHF; CDR3 DNA: TGCGCCAGCAGCCCCGGGACAGGGCGCAATCAGCCCCAGCATTTT
J gene: TRBJ1-2; D gene: -; V gene: TRBV2; clone size: few; CDR3 protein: CASSVRGGYTF; CDR3 DNA: TGTGCCAGCAGTGTTCGAGGTGGCTACACCTTC
J gene: TRBJ2-7; D gene: -; V gene: TRBV25-1; clone size: -; CDR3 protein: CASSRSRVVGEQYF; CDR3 DNA: TGTGCCAGCAGTCGGAGCAGGGTAGTCGGCGAGCAGTACTTC
J gene: TRBJ2-7; D gene: TRBD1; V gene: TRBV4-2; clone size: -; CDR3 protein: CASSQDGGQGREQYF; CDR3 DNA: TGTGCCAGCAGCCAAGATGGGGGACAGGGTCGAGAGCAGTACTTC
J gene: TRBJ1-1; D gene: -; V gene: TRBV5-4; clone size: once; CDR3 protein: CASSSIPAGRAEAFF; CDR3 DNA: TGTGCCAGCAGCTCGATACCTGCAGGGAGGGCTGAAGCTTTCTTT
J gene: TRBJ2-7; D gene: TRBD1; V gene: TRBV28; clone size: -; CDR3 protein: CASSLRTGTAFYEQYF; CDR3 DNA: TGTGCCAGCAGTTTAAGAACCGGGACAGCCTTTTACGAGCAGTACTTC
J gene: TRBJ1-1; D gene: -; V gene: TRBV7-2; clone size: once; CDR3 protein: CASSVNRVTEAFF; CDR3 DNA: TGTGCCAGCAGCGTCAACAGGGTCACTGAAGCTTTCTTT
J gene: TRBJ1-6; D gene: -; V gene: TRBV15; clone size: -; CDR3 protein: CATSRNSRTNSPLHF; CDR3 DNA: TGTGCCACCAGCAGGAACAGCCGAACTAATTCACCCCTCCACTTT
J gene: TRBJ2-1; D gene: -; V gene: TRBV15; clone size: once; CDR3 protein: CATSRDRTRGNEQFF; CDR3 DNA: TGTGCCACCAGCAGAGATCGTACCAGGGGCAATGAGCAGTTCTTC
J gene: TRBJ1-1; D gene: -; V gene: TRBV27; clone size: -; CDR3 protein: CASSLSSVSNTEAFF; CDR3 DNA: TGTGCCAGCAGTTTATCATCGGTCTCTAACACTGAAGCTTTCTTT